This entry is about one T cell receptor (beta chain). Its antigen is unidentified. Combining a sample-barcoded 5' primer with a J-beta primer mix, a second PCR ran for about 7 to 11 cycles. TCRdb passed the 5' RACE reads through MiXCR, listing each CDR3 protein once. The sample has approximately 830,000 distinct CDR3 sequences, 60% to 80% seen once. The data were obtained in a study of blood T cells in healthy people across ages. Findings and limits, study-wide: Total diversity from one million sequenced T cells was likely underestimated.

Per individual sample, total RNA of at least 5.5 micrograms was extracted. With 0 bases clipped from V and 5 bases from J, the junction kept 7 bases outside the gene matches. This CDR3 spans 16 amino acids. Germline-derived CDR1 and CDR2 are SEHNR and FQNEAQ (reference sequence). Input material: blood. This sequence was found in a young man in good health. V usage is TRBV7-9 and J usage is TRBJ1-2; 9 nucleotides align to TRBD1. This CDR3 reads CASSLAGQGREYGYTF. The CDR3, as DNA: TGTGCCAGCAGCTTAGCGGGACAGGGCCGCGAATATGGCTACACCTTC.